One sample yielded the 32 T cell receptor beta chains listed below, sequenced in a study of cytomegalovirus exposure and HLA in healthy donors (dated by TCRdb to 2017 to 2019). Library prep was done by the immunoSEQ multiplex PCR assay. A mixture of 60 forward primers for TCR Vbeta segments and 13 reverse primers for TCR Jbeta segments was used in the multiplex PCR. Held by TCRdb, this immuneACCESS table contains in-frame sequences only and omits some clones. Under half of the omission traces to an unresolved V gene where checked; the cause of the rest is unknown. In all, the sample holds approximately 100,000 clones, and roughly 75% of those were seen once. The ten biggest clones cover over 4% of the sample. Source material: PBMCs. Source of these receptors: a woman aged 18-29 years in good health and CMV-seropositive.

The rearrangement uses TRBV7-2 and TRBJ1-5, with TRBD1 as a possible D gene (6 bases). The ends were cut back, 1 base at V and 0 bases at J, with 10 bases in the middle. This CDR3 has 16 residues. The germline CDR1 and CDR2 sequences are SGHTA and FQGNSA. CDR3 residues: CASSLGQVNSNQPQHF. As DNA, the CDR3 is TGTGCCAGCAGCTTAGGACAGGTGAATAGCAATCAGCCCCAGCATTTT.

This chain joins TRBV11-2 and TRBJ1-4, with no clear D. With 5 bases removed from V and 1 base from J, the gap between germline ends came to 14 bases. The CDR3 is 16 residues long. The germline gives CDR1 SGHAT, CDR2 FQNNGV. CDR3 in amino acids: CASSIQYSGTNEKLFF. CDR3 sequence (DNA): TGTGCCAGCAGCATCCAATACTCAGGAACTAATGAAAAACTGTTTTTT.

This rearrangement joins TRBV28 to TRBJ2-7, with 9 bases that match TRBD2. CDR3 size: 18 residues. Germline V gene sequence: CDR1 MDHEN, CDR2 SYDVKM. Trimming removed 1 base from V and 0 bases from J; junction bases left unmatched: 10. CDR3 DNA sequence: TGTGCCAGCAGTTTATCTAGCGGGATTAATCATCCCTCCTACGAGCAGTACTTC. The encoded protein is CASSLSSGINHPSYEQYF.

The chain recombines TRBV7-2 with TRBJ2-4; D might be TRBD2 (6 bases). With 5 bases removed from V and 6 bases from J, the gap between germline ends came to 14 bases. The CDR3 spans 14 residues. Germline-derived CDR1 and CDR2 are SGHTA and FQGNSA. The CDR3 DNA reads as TGTGCCAGCAGCATCCTAGCGATGGCAAACATTCAGTACTTC. This encodes CASSILAMANIQYF.

The chain employs TRBV6-4 and TRBJ2-1; the match to TRBD2 covers 14 bases. The CDR3 covers 16 residues. Germline V lookup: CDR1 MRHNA, CDR2 SNTAGT. V was clipped by 4 bases and J by 7 bases; unmatched bases: 6. The CDR3 reads CASSVAGTSGSNEQFF. CDR3 nucleotides: TGTGCCAGCAGTGTTGCCGGGACTAGCGGGAGTAATGAGCAGTTCTTC.

This chain links TRBV5-1 with TRBJ2-3, with 8 bases fitting TRBD2. Per germline, CDR1 SGHRS and CDR2 YFSETQ. The CDR3 is 16 amino acids. Trimming cost V 0 bases and J 3 bases; bases outside gene matches: 6. The CDR3, as DNA: TGCGCCAGCAGCTTGGGGAGCGGGAGAGGAACAGATACGCAGTATTTT. This encodes CASSLGSGRGTDTQYF.

The rearrangement joins TRBV4-2 to TRBJ2-7; D is unresolved. In germline, CDR1 is LGHNA, CDR2 YNFKEQ. The V end was cut by 0 bases, the J end by 0 bases, with 9 bases between. This CDR3 is built from 15 residues. The CDR3 protein is CASSQDLMSSYEQYF. The CDR3 DNA is TGTGCCAGCAGCCAAGATTTAATGAGCTCCTACGAGCAGTACTTC.

The V call is TRBV6-6, the J call TRBJ1-1; D gene ambiguous. Looked up from germline, CDR1 is MNHNY and CDR2 is SVGAGI (reference sequence). V was cut by 8 bases and J by 1 base, with 11 bases left in between. The CDR3 length is 13 residues. The CDR3 sequence is CASGPIANTEAFF. The CDR3 region has the DNA TGTGCCAGCGGCCCCATCGCGAACACTGAAGCTTTCTTT.

The V call is TRBV7-2, the J call TRBJ2-7; TRBD2 aligns across 9 bases. Per germline, CDR1 SGHTA and CDR2 FQGNSA. With V trimmed by 5 bases and J by 7 bases, 6 bases remained unmatched. This CDR3 contains 13 residues. The CDR3 here is CASSGPGLAEQYF. CDR3 DNA sequence: TGTGCCAGCAGCGGGCCGGGACTAGCTGAGCAGTACTTC.

This clone was found a few times. This chain uses TRBV7-2 with TRBJ2-2; 8 bases fit TRBD2. The V gene end was trimmed by 5 bases and the J gene end by 5 bases; junction bases not matched to a gene: 7. CDR3 length: 15 amino acids. Germline V gene data show CDR1 as SGHTA and CDR2 as FQGNSA. CDR3 sequence (DNA): TGTGCCAGCAGCCTTAAGCGGGAGTGGACCGGGGAGCTGTTTTTT. Its translation: CASSLKREWTGELFF.

V usage is TRBV11-3 and J usage is TRBJ2-7, with 9 nucleotides matching TRBD2. V trimming: 4 bases; J trimming: 5 bases; junction bases outside the gene matches: 12. The CDR3 is 16 amino acids. Germline loops: CDR1 SGHNT, CDR2 YENEEA. The CDR3 loop reads CASSSSTSGVTHEQYF. CDR3 nucleotides: TGTGCCAGCAGCTCCTCGACTAGCGGAGTGACCCACGAGCAGTACTTC.

This clone was seen just once. This chain links TRBV7-6 with TRBJ2-7; 7 bases agree with TRBD2. The V segment lost 5 bases and the J segment 0 bases; nucleotides outside the gene matches: 4. Germline lookup yields CDR1 SGHVS and CDR2 FNYEAQ. The CDR3 runs 14 residues. The CDR3 reads CASSPSGTSYEQYF. The CDR3 DNA reads as TGTGCCAGCAGCCCTAGCGGAACCTCCTACGAGCAGTACTTC.

The sample holds a few counts of this clone. The chain carries TRBV6-5 and TRBJ2-5; D might be TRBD1 (6 bases). The CDR3 has 13 residues. CDR1 and CDR2 from the germline V gene are MNHEY and SVGAGI. V was trimmed by 4 bases and J by 5 bases, leaving 11 bases between them. The CDR3 here is CASSLQGWETQYF. CDR3 nucleotides: TGTGCCAGCAGTTTACAGGGTTGGGAGACCCAGTACTTC.

The J gene is TRBJ1-1, the V gene TRBV19, with a possible D match to TRBD1 (5 bases). The CDR3 extends over 14 amino acids. Germline CDR1 LNHDA, CDR2 SQIVND (reference sequence). Trimming cost V 6 bases and J 4 bases, with 15 bases left between them. The CDR3 region is CASRSRGEGTEAFF. The CDR3 nucleotides are TGTGCCAGTAGGTCACGGGGGGAAGGCACTGAAGCTTTCTTT.

The gene calls are TRBV5-1 and TRBJ1-2; D ambiguous. The V gene's germline CDR1 is SGHRS and CDR2 YFSETQ. The germline V and J ends were trimmed by 4 bases and 7 bases, with 17 bases remaining between them. The CDR3 is 14 residues long. CDR3 sequence reads: CASSTRTDRGGYTF. Written as DNA, the CDR3 is TGCGCCAGCAGCACCCGGACGGACCGGGGTGGCTACACCTTC.

This chain joins TRBV11-2 and TRBJ2-2; tentatively, D is TRBD2 (5 bases). The CDR3 is made up of 15 amino acids. Germline V CDR1 and CDR2: SGHAT, FQNNGV. Trimming left V 5 bases short and J 2 bases short, with 12 bases between. The CDR3 sequence: CASSVGSGNTGELFF. The CDR3 nucleotides are TGTGCCAGCAGCGTAGGGAGCGGTAACACCGGGGAGCTGTTTTTT.

V is TRBV27 and J is TRBJ2-2, with D perhaps TRBD1 (5 bases). Looked up from germline, CDR1 is MNHEY and CDR2 is SMNVEV (reference sequence). With 5 bases removed from V and 7 bases from J, the gap between germline ends came to 14 bases. This CDR3 is built from 14 residues. The CDR3 protein is CASSIRDRGGELFF. The CDR3 coding sequence is TGTGCCAGCAGTATAAGGGATAGGGGCGGGGAGCTGTTTTTT.

V and J are TRBV6-5 and TRBJ2-7; possible D gene TRBD1, 6 bases. Germline CDR1 and CDR2: MNHEY and SVGAGI. V was trimmed by 4 bases and J by 2 bases, leaving 18 bases between them. CDR3 size: 16 residues. The CDR3 region is CASSSGPRGWTYEQYF. In DNA form, the CDR3 reads TGTGCCAGCAGTTCCGGGCCGAGGGGGTGGACCTACGAGCAGTACTTC.

The CDR3, as DNA: TGTGCCAGCAGCGATTCATGGCGGGAGTTCTACGAGCAGTACTTC. Translated, it gives CASSDSWREFYEQYF. The V call is TRBV7-9, the J call TRBJ2-7; TRBD2 matches 7 bases. The J segment lost 3 bases and the V segment lost 5 bases, leaving 10 bases of the junction unmatched. Germline-derived CDR1 and CDR2 are SEHNR and FQNEAQ (reference sequence). CDR3 length: 15 amino acids.

This clone showed up just a few times. The rearrangement joins TRBV7-9 to TRBJ2-1; D not resolved. The CDR3 covers 11 residues. Germline CDR1 and CDR2: SEHNR and FQNEAQ (reference sequence). The V gene lost 5 bases and the J gene lost 8 bases, with 7 bases spanning the gap. CDR3 DNA sequence: TGTGCCAGCAGCCCCCAGGATGAGCAGTTCTTC. Encoded protein: CASSPQDEQFF.

The V and J genes are TRBV6-1 and TRBJ2-5; 10 bases line up with TRBD2. Losses at the gene ends were 7 bases for V and 5 bases for J; bases not matched to a gene: 10. There are 15 residues in the CDR3. Germline CDR1 is MNHNS and CDR2 is SASEGT. CDR3 in DNA: TGTGCCAGCAAGTTAGAGCGGGAGGGTCGGGAGACCCAGTACTTC. Residues: CASKLEREGRETQYF.

For this clone: The sample contains more than one DNA sequence encoding this CDR3. The chain combines TRBV7-3 with TRBJ2-7; 13 bases match TRBD2. The germline CDR1 and CDR2 sequences are SGHTA and FQGTGA. The trim removed 5 bases at V and 3 bases at J, leaving 1 base unmatched. The CDR3 length is 14 residues. The chain's CDR3 is CASSRTSGSYEQYF. CDR3 nucleotides: TGTGCCAGCAGCCGGACTAGCGGGAGCTACGAGCAGTACTTC.

J is TRBJ2-5 and V is TRBV7-3, with 10 bases fitting TRBD2. The J segment lost 1 base and the V segment lost 1 base, leaving 9 bases of the junction unmatched. Germline V lookup: CDR1 SGHTA, CDR2 FQGTGA. This CDR3 region has 18 residues. Here the CDR3 DNA reads TGTGCCAGCAGCTTAAGGGCTAGCGGGAGTTGGGGCCAAGAGACCCAGTACTTC. This encodes CASSLRASGSWGQETQYF. Filled out from reference TRBV7-3 and TRBJ2-5, the complete variable domain reads GAGVSQTPSNKVTEKGKYVELRCDPISGHTALYWYRQSLGQGPEFLIYFQGTGAADDSGLPNDRFFAVRPEGSVSTLKIQRTERGDSAVYLCASSLRASGSWGQETQYFGPGTRLLVL.

The gene calls are TRBV7-8 and TRBJ1-5; unclear D gene. Germline assignment: CDR1 SGHVS and CDR2 FQNEAQ. Trimming removed 5 bases at V and 4 bases at J, with 12 bases between. The CDR3 length is 14 residues. CDR3 protein: CASSLEVDNQPQHF. In DNA, the CDR3 is TGTGCCAGCAGCCTGGAGGTGGATAATCAGCCCCAGCATTTT.

The chain links TRBV6-5 to TRBJ2-7; 9 bases fit TRBD2. CDR1 is MNHEY, CDR2 SVGAGI, per germline. The CDR3 runs 15 residues. The ends lost 5 bases at V and 2 bases at J; junction bases unmatched: 7. DNA for the CDR3: TGTGCCAGCAGTCCCGGGACTAGCCGTACCTACGAGCAGTACTTC. Translated: CASSPGTSRTYEQYF.

This chain connects TRBV6-5 to TRBJ2-7; D is possibly TRBD1 (5 bases). The CDR3 totals 15 residues. With 6 bases removed from V and 4 bases from J, the gap between germline ends came to 19 bases. The germline gives CDR1 MNHEY, CDR2 SVGAGI. CDR3 amino acids: CASRPNGALGYEQYF. CDR3 coding DNA: TGTGCCAGCAGGCCTAATGGGGCTCTCGGATACGAGCAGTACTTC.

J is TRBJ2-5 and V is TRBV30; 11 bases agree with TRBD2. V gave up 7 bases and J gave up 2 bases; unmatched junction bases: 6. Germline V lookup: CDR1 GTSNPN, CDR2 SVGIG (reference sequence). This CDR3 has 14 residues. The CDR3 sequence: CAFRLAGTQETQYF. CDR3 coding DNA: TGTGCCTTCCGACTAGCGGGGACTCAAGAGACCCAGTACTTC.

The V and J genes are TRBV5-1 and TRBJ2-1; D is perhaps TRBD1 (7 bases). This CDR3 has 15 residues. Trimming took 5 bases from V and 6 from J, leaving 18 bases between them. Germline loops: CDR1 SGHRS, CDR2 YFSETQ. The CDR3 loop is CASRQAGQPFNEQFF. CDR3 nucleotides: TGCGCCAGCAGACAGGCGGGACAGCCCTTCAATGAGCAGTTCTTC.

This chain uses TRBV18 with TRBJ2-3, with 11 bases that match TRBD2. The CDR3 contains 15 residues. The junction had 2 bases not matched to a gene; V was cut back by 3 bases and J by 3 bases. Germline V gives CDR1 KGHSH, CDR2 LQKENI. The CDR3 region is CASSPRTSGTDTQYF. CDR3 nucleotide sequence: TGTGCCAGCTCACCGAGGACTAGCGGGACAGATACGCAGTATTTT.

The chain joins TRBV27 to TRBJ2-5, with 9 bases fitting TRBD2. After removal of 3 bases from V and 4 bases from J, the junction contained 3 bases not matched to a gene. The germline V gene has CDR1 MNHEY and CDR2 SMNVEV (reference sequence). There are 14 residues in the CDR3. The CDR3 reads CASSFFSGRETQYF. The CDR3, as DNA: TGTGCCAGCAGTTTCTTTAGCGGGAGAGAGACCCAGTACTTC.

This sequence joins TRBV10-3 and TRBJ2-2; TRBD2 agrees at 9 bases. The CDR3 has 14 amino acids. Germline CDR1 reads ENHRY; CDR2 reads SYGVKD. V lost 6 bases to trimming and J lost 6 bases; unmatched junction nucleotides: 5. The CDR3 sequence is CAIRGSGSAGELFF. The CDR3, as DNA: TGTGCCATCAGGGGTAGCGGGAGCGCCGGGGAGCTGTTTTTT.

V is TRBV25-1 and J is TRBJ1-1; tentative D call: TRBD1 (5 bases). Germline assignment: CDR1 MGHDK and CDR2 SYGVNS. With 7 bases removed from V and 4 bases from J, the gap between germline ends came to 13 bases. The CDR3 covers 13 residues. CDR3 DNA: TGTGCCAGCAAACAGGCTTCGGGCACTGAAGCTTTCTTT. Its translation: CASKQASGTEAFF.